The source of this T cell receptor (beta chain) is a study of cytomegalovirus exposure and HLA in healthy donors. Study-wide results and limits: Many donors shared some public TCRs, even though most TCR sequences were rare.

Comment on this clone: Its matching antigen is unknown. The junction differs from germline at one of its ends, possibly a read error.

Only in-frame clones appear in the TCRdb table, and some are missing; sequencing was by immunoSEQ multiplex PCR. The data show some 130,000 clones, 70% to 85% seen once. In germline, CDR1 is LNHNV, CDR2 YYDKDF (reference sequence). This CDR3 region has 13 residues. The TCR was taken from a man younger than 45 in good health and CMV-seropositive. The chain combines TRBV15 with TRBJ1-2; D not certain. Sequenced input: PBMCs. The CDR3, as DNA: TGTGCCACCAGCAGAGATTTTGGTGTTGGGCCGGGATTC. It is translated as CATSRDFGVGPGF.